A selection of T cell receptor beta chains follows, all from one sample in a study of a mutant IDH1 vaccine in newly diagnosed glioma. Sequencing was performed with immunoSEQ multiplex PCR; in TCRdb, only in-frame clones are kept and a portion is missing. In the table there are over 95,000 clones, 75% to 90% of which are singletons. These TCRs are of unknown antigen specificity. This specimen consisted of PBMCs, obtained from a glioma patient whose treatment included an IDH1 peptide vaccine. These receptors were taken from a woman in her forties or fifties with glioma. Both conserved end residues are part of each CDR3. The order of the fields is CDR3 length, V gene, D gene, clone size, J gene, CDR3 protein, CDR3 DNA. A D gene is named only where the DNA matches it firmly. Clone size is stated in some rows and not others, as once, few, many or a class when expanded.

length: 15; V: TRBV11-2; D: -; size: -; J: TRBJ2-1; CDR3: CASSLGQPSYNEQFF; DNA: TGTGCCAGCAGCTTAGGACAGCCCTCCTACAATGAGCAGTTCTTC
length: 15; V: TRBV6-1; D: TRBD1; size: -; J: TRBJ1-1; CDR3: CASSELDRGDTEAFF; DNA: TGTGCCAGCAGTGAATTAGACAGGGGGGACACTGAAGCTTTCTTT
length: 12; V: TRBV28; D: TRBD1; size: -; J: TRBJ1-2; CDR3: CASRDRGYGYTF; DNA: TGTGCCAGCAGAGACAGGGGCTATGGCTACACCTTC
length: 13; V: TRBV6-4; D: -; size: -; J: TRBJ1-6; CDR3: CASSYGEHSPLHF; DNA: TGTGCCAGCAGTTACGGGGAGCATTCACCCCTCCACTTT
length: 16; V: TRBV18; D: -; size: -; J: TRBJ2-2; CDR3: CASSISWDPRTGELFF; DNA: TGTGCCAGCTCAATTTCCTGGGACCCGAGAACCGGGGAGCTGTTTTTT
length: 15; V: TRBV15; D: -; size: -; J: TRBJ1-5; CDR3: CATGLGGRSNQPQHF; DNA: TGTGCCACCGGCTTGGGTGGGCGTAGCAATCAGCCCCAGCATTTT
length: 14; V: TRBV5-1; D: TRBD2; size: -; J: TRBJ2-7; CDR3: CASSRAGGSYEQYF; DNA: TGCGCCAGCAGCAGAGCGGGGGGCTCCTACGAGCAGTACTTC
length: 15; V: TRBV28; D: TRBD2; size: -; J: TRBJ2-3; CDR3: CASMRTSASTDTQYF; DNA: TGTGCCAGCATGAGGACTAGCGCTAGCACAGATACGCAGTATTTT
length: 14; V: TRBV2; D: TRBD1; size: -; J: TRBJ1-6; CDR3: CASTSGTANSPLHF; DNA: TGTGCCAGCACCTCCGGGACAGCAAATTCACCCCTCCACTTT
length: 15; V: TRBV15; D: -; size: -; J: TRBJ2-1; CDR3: CATSHRDRQYNEQFF; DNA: TGTGCCACCAGCCACCGGGACCGACAGTACAATGAGCAGTTCTTC
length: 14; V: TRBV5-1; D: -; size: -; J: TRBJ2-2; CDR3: CASSSGQSNGELFF; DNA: TGCGCCAGCAGCTCCGGACAGTCAAACGGGGAGCTGTTTTTT
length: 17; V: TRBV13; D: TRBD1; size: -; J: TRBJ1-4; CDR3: CASSSTTTGGLGEKLFF; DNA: TGTGCCAGCAGCTCAACGACTACAGGGGGCTTGGGGGAAAAACTGTTTTTT
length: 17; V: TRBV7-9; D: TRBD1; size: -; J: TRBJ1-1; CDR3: CASSAYLRGTMNTEAFF; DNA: TGTGCCAGCAGCGCGTACCTCAGGGGGACTATGAACACTGAAGCTTTCTTT
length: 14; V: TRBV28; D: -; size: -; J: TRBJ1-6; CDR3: CASSMGGTQPTLHF; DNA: TGTGCCAGCAGTATGGGGGGAACCCAGCCGACCCTCCACTTT
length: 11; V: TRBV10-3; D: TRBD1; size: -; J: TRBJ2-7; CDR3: CAISEGDRGTF; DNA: TGTGCCATCAGTGAAGGGGACAGGGGCACCTTC
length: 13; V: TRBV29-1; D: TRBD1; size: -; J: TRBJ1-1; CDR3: CSARTGGFTEAFF; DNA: TGCAGCGCCCGGACAGGGGGCTTTACTGAAGCTTTCTTT
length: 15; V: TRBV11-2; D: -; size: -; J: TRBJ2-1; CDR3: CASSFGTVSYNEQFF; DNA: TGTGCCAGCAGCTTTGGCACAGTCTCCTACAATGAGCAGTTCTTC
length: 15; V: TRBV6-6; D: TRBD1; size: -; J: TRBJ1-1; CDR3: CASSYVGGQFTEAFF; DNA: TGTGCCAGCAGTTACGTGGGGGGACAGTTCACTGAAGCTTTCTTT
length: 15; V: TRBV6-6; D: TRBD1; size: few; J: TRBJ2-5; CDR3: CASSYPQGNQETQYF; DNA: TGTGCCAGCAGTTATCCACAGGGGAACCAAGAGACCCAGTACTTC